This T cell receptor beta chain was sequenced for a study of patients and donors after allogeneic stem cell transplantation. The CDR3 spans 15 residues. Trimming cost V 3 bases and J 2 bases, with 14 bases left between them. TCRdb fed the RT-PCR reads into MiXCR, producing one record per CDR3 protein. Here the sample spans about 210,000 distinct CDR3 sequences, about 38% being singletons. The table lists this clonotype with a few counts. The chain combines TRBV12-3 or TRBV12-4 with TRBJ2-7; D is possibly TRBD2 (6 bases). This TCR was sampled from a human donor who was either an allogeneic HSCT recipient or a stem cell or donor lymphocyte infusion donor (not recorded which). It is not recorded whose cells these are; they may come from a transplant donor. Sequenced material: blood, either unsorted or a sorted T cell fraction (not recorded which). The DNA for the CDR3 is TGTGCCAGCAGTTTTTCGCGGGGTTCTACCTACGAGCAGTACTTC. It encodes CASSFSRGSTYEQYF.